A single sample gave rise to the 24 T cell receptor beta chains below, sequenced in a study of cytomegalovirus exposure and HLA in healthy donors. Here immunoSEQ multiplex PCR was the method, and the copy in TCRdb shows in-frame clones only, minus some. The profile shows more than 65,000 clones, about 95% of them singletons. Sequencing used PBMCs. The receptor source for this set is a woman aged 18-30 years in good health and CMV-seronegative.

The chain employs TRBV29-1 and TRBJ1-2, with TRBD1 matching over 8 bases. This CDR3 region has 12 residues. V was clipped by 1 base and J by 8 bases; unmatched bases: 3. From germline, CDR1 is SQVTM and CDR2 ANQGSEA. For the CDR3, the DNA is TGCAGCGTTGAAGGGACAGGGCTCGGCTACACCTTC. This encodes CSVEGTGLGYTF.

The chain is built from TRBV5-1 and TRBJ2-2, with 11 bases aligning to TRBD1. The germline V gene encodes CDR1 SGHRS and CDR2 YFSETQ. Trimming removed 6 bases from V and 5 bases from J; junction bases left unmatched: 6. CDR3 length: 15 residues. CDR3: CASTPGTGGTGELFF. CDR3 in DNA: TGCGCCAGCACCCCCGGGACAGGGGGAACCGGGGAGCTGTTTTTT.

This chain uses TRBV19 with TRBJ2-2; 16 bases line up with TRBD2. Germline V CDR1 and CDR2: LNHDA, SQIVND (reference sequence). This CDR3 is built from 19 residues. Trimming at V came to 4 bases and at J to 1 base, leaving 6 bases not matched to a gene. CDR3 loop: CASSTPGLAGGRNTGELFF. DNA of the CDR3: TGTGCCAGTAGTACTCCGGGACTAGCGGGAGGGAGGAACACCGGGGAGCTGTTTTTT.

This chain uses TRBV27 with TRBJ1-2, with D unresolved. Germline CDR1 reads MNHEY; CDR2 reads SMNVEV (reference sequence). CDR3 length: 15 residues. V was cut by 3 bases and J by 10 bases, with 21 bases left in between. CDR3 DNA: TGTGCCAGCAGTTTGGGAACTAGGGATTTTCGTTACTACACCTTC. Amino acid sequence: CASSLGTRDFRYYTF.

This CDR3 reads CASSSLPATVTEQYF. The CDR3 nucleotides are TGTGCCAGCAGTTCGCTCCCCGCGACAGTAACCGAGCAGTACTTC. The chain uses TRBV27 and TRBJ2-7; TRBD1 might be the D (5 bases). Germline-derived CDR1 and CDR2 are MNHEY and SMNVEV (reference sequence). With 4 bases removed from V and 6 bases from J, the gap between germline ends came to 19 bases. This CDR3 has 15 residues.

CDR3 bases: TGTGCCAGCAGCTTCCCCGACAGGGATGGAAATGGCTACACCTTC. This sequence encodes CASSFPDRDGNGYTF. The J gene is TRBJ1-2, the V gene TRBV5-4; TRBD1 matches 7 bases. V gave up 2 bases and J gave up 6 bases; unmatched junction bases: 10. Germline loops: CDR1 SGHNT, CDR2 YYREEE (reference sequence). The length of the CDR3 is 15 residues.

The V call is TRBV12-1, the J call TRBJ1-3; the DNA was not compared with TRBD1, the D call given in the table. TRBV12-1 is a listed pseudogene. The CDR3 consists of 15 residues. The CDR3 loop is CASSSWTGGSNTIYF. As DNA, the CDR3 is TGTGCCAGCAGCTCGTGGACAGGGGGTTCAAACACCATATATTTT.

The CDR3, as DNA: TGTGCCTGGACTGCGGGAGGAGAGACCCAGTACTTC. Protein product: CAWTAGGETQYF. This sequence joins TRBV30 and TRBJ2-5, with TRBD2 matching 8 bases. CDR1 GTSNPN and CDR2 SVGIG come from the germline V gene (reference sequence). Trimming cost V 4 bases and J 4 bases; bases outside gene matches: 2. The length of the CDR3 is 12 residues.

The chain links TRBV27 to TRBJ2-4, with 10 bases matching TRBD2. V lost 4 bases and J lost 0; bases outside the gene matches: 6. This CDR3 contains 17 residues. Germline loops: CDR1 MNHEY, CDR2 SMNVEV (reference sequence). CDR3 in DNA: TGTGCCAGCAGTTCTCAGAGGACTAGCGGAGCCAAAAACATTCAGTACTTC. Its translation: CASSSQRTSGAKNIQYF.

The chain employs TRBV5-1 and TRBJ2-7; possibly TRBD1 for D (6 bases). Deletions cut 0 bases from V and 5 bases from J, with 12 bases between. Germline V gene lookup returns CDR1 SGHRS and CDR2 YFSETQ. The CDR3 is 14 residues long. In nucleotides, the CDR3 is TGCGCCAGCAGCTTGGACACAGGGAGCCACGAGCAGTACTTC. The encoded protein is CASSLDTGSHEQYF.

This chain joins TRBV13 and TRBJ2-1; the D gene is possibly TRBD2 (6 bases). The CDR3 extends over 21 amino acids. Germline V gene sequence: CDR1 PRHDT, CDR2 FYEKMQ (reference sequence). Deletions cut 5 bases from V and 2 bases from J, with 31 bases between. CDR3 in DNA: TGTGCCAGCAGCATATCCCCCGGGAGCGGCAACCTTAGGCTCCCCTACAATGAGCAGTTCTTC. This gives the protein CASSISPGSGNLRLPYNEQFF.

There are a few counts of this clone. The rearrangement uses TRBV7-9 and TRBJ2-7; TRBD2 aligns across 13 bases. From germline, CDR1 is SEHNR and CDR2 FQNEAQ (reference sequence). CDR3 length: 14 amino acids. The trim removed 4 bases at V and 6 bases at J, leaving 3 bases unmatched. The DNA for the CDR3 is TGTGCCAGCAGCTCGGGACTAGCGGGATTCGAGCAGTACTTC. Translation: CASSSGLAGFEQYF.

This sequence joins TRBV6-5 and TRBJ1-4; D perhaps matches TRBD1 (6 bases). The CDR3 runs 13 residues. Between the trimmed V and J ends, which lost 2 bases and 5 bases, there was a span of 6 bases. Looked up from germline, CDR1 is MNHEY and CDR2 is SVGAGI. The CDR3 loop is CASSYQGNEKLFF. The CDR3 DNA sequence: TGTGCCAGCAGTTACCAGGGGAATGAAAAACTGTTTTTT.

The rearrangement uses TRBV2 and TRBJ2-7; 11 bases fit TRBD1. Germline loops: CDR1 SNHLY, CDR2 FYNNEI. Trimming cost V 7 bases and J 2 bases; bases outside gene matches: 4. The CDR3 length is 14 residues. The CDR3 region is CASTGQGAAYEQYF. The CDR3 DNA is TGTGCCAGCACCGGACAGGGGGCCGCCTACGAGCAGTACTTC.

CDR3 protein: CASSQEQGARSGELFF. The CDR3 DNA reads as TGCGCCAGCAGCCAGGAGCAAGGCGCGCGGTCCGGGGAGCTGTTTTTT. The rearrangement joins TRBV4-1 to TRBJ2-2; unclear D gene. V lost 3 bases and J 6 bases, leaving 17 bases between the germline ends. CDR3 length equals 16 residues. The germline CDR1 and CDR2 sequences are MGHRA and YSYEKL.

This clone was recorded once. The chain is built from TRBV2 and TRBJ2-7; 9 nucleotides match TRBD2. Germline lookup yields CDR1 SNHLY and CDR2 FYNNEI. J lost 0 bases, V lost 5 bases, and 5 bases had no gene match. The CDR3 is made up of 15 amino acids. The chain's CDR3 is CASSLVSGGSYEQYF. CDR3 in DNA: TGTGCCAGCAGTCTCGTTAGCGGGGGCTCCTACGAGCAGTACTTC.

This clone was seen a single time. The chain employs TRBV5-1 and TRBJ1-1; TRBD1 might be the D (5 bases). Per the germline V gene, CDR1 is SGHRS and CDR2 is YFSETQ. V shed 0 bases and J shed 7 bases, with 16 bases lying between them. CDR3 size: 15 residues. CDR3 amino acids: CASSLDGGLYSEAFF. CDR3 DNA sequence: TGCGCCAGCAGCTTGGATGGGGGACTGTACAGTGAAGCTTTCTTT.

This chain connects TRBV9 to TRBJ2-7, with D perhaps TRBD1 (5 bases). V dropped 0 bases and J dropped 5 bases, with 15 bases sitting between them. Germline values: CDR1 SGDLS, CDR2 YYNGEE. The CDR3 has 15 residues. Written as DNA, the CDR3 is TGTGCCAGCAGCGTAGGGGCAGGGTGGCGAGACGAGCAGTACTTC. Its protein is CASSVGAGWRDEQYF.

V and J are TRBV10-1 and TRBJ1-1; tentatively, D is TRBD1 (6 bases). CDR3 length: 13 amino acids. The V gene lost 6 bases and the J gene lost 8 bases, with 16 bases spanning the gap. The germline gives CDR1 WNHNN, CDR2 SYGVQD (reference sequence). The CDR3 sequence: CASRRWTAGEAFF. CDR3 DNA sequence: TGCGCCAGCAGACGCTGGACAGCTGGGGAAGCTTTCTTT.

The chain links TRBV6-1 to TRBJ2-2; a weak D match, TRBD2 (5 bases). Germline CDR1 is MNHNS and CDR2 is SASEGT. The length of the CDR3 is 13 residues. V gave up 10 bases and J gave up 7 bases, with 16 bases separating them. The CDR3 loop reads CATNGNFFGELFF. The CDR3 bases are TGTGCCACCAACGGGAATTTCTTCGGGGAGCTGTTTTTT.

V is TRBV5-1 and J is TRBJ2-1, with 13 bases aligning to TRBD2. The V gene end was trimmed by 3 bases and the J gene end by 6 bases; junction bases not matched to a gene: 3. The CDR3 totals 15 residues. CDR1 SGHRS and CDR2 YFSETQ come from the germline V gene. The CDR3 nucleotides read TGCGCCAGCAGCTCCGGACTAGCGGGAGTCAATGAGCAGTTCTTC. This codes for CASSSGLAGVNEQFF.

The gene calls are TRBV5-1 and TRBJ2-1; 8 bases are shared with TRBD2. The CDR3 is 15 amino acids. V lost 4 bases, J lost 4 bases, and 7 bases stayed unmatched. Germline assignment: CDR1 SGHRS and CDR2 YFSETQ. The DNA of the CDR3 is TGCGCCAGCAGCATTTCGGCGGGAGGTTACAATGAGCAGTTCTTC. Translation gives CASSISAGGYNEQFF.

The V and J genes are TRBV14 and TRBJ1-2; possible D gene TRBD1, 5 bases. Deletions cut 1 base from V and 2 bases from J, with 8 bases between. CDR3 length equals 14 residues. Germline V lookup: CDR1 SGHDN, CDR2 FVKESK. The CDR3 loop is CASSQAGLNYGYTF. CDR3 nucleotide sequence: TGTGCCAGCAGCCAAGCAGGGCTGAACTATGGCTACACCTTC.

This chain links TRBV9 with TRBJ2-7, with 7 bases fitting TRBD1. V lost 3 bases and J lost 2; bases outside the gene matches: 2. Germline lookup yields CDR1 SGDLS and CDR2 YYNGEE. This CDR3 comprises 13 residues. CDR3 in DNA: TGTGCCAGCAGCGGAGGGACAGCCTACGAGCAGTACTTC. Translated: CASSGGTAYEQYF.